The 27 T cell receptor beta chains below come from one sample, sequenced in a study of healthy donors' naive CD4 and CD8 T cells (dated by TCRdb to between 2015 and 2016). The sample was run on a 454 GS FLX Titanium. TCR libraries were built from 500 to 550 ng of total RNA with a previously published linear amplification protocol. The public reads were reprocessed in TCRdb via fastp at Q25 and MiXCR, keeping in-frame beta chains. Under each unique CDR3 protein, matching rows form one entry showing the most common genes and DNA. The table for this sample lists roughly 200,000 distinct CDR3 sequences; under 85% of them were counted only once. Roughly 2.4% of the sample is taken by the ten largest. Specimen: naive CD4+ and CD8+ T cells sorted from blood, pooled from several donors. This specimen's cell subset or site label, per the study, means: FACS-sorted naive CD4+ (CD45RO-CD45RA+) and naive CD8+ (CD45RA+CD27bright) T cells. These receptors originate from a pool of human donors in good health; the sample pools cells from several healthy donors.

This CDR3 reads CSVLRDTDYEQYF. The DNA of the CDR3 is TGCAGCGTTTTACGAGACACGGACTACGAGCAGTACTTC. This chain links TRBV29-1 with TRBJ2-7, with D unclear. The CDR3 is 13 amino acids. The V and J ends lost 5 bases and 3 bases respectively, with 14 bases between them. CDR1 and CDR2 (germline): SQVTM, ANQGSEA.

J is TRBJ2-1 and V is TRBV30, with D perhaps matching TRBD1 (5 bases). The length of the CDR3 is 12 residues. Trimming removed 4 bases from V and 15 bases from J, with 19 bases in between. Per germline, CDR1 GTSNPN and CDR2 SVGIG (reference sequence). CDR3 nucleotide sequence: TGTGCCTGGACTGGTGCGGAAGGGCAGGGGTTCTTC. Protein product: CAWTGAEGQGFF. Together with reference TRBV30 and TRBJ2-1, the CDR3 gives the full variable domain: SQTIHQWPATLVQPVGSPLSLECTVEGTSNPNLYWYRQAAGRGLQLLFYSVGIGQISSEVPQNLSASRPQDRQFILSSKKLLLSDSGFYLCAWTGAEGQGFFGPGTRLTVL.

This chain links TRBV14 with TRBJ2-3; 10 bases map to TRBD2. The CDR3 covers 15 residues. With V trimmed by 0 bases and J by 4 bases, 1 base remained unmatched. The germline V gene has CDR1 SGHDN and CDR2 FVKESK. CDR3 nucleotide sequence: TGTGCCAGCAGCCAAGAAACTAGCGGGGCAGATACGCAGTATTTT. Protein sequence: CASSQETSGADTQYF.

This chain connects TRBV19 to TRBJ1-1; TRBD1 matches 9 bases. This CDR3 spans 13 amino acids. CDR1 LNHDA and CDR2 SQIVND come from the germline V gene (reference sequence). V lost 10 bases to trimming and J lost 2 bases; unmatched junction nucleotides: 5. The CDR3 here is CATRQGGNTEAFF. The CDR3 DNA sequence: TGTGCCACAAGACAGGGGGGAAACACTGAAGCTTTCTTT.

The chain links TRBV6-6 to TRBJ2-7; a weak D match, TRBD1 (6 bases). V lost 5 bases, J lost 0 bases, and 11 bases lay in between. This CDR3 is 14 amino acids long. CDR1 and CDR2 from the germline V gene are MNHNY and SVGAGI (reference sequence). The CDR3 is CASSPTGRSYEQYF. The CDR3 DNA reads as TGTGCCAGCAGTCCGACAGGACGCTCCTACGAGCAGTACTTC.

The CDR3 nucleotides read TGCGCCAGCAGAACGGGACTTCAGAACACCGGGGAGCTGTTTTTT. It translates to CASRTGLQNTGELFF. This rearrangement joins TRBV5-1 to TRBJ2-2; possibly TRBD2 for D (6 bases). Germline V lookup: CDR1 SGHRS, CDR2 YFSETQ. The CDR3 spans 15 residues. Trimming removed 5 bases at V and 1 base at J, with 12 bases between.

V is TRBV6-6 and J is TRBJ1-1, with 9 bases lining up with TRBD1. This CDR3 comprises 15 residues. J lost 5 bases, V lost 0 bases, and 4 bases had no gene match. CDR1 is MNHNY and CDR2 is SVGAGI in the germline V gene (reference sequence). CDR3 region: CASSYSGQGRTEAFF. Here the CDR3 DNA reads TGTGCCAGCAGTTACTCGGGACAGGGACGGACTGAAGCTTTCTTT.

V and J are TRBV21-1 and TRBJ2-3; the table calls TRBD1, which could not be checked here. TRBV21-1 is noted as a pseudogene. CDR3 size: 14 residues. CDR3 residues: CASSIGGRTDTQYF. The CDR3 coding sequence is TGTGCCAGCAGCATAGGGGGCAGGACAGATACGCAGTATTTT.

The rearrangement joins TRBV25-1 to TRBJ2-1; D is tentatively TRBD1 or TRBD2 (6 bases each). CDR1 is MGHDK, CDR2 SYGVNS, per germline. This CDR3 is 14 amino acids long. Between the trimmed V and J ends, which lost 4 bases and 10 bases, there was a span of 17 bases. The CDR3 is CASSGDRGPREQFF. CDR3 in DNA: TGTGCCAGCAGTGGTGACCGGGGGCCAAGGGAGCAGTTCTTC. The full variable domain, in which reference TRBV25-1 and TRBJ2-1 provide the parts outside the CDR3, is EADIYQTPRYLVIGTGKKITLECSQTMGHDKMYWYQQDPGMELHLIHYSYGVNSTEKGDLSSESTVSRIRTEHFPLTLESARPSHTSQYLCASSGDRGPREQFFGPGTRLTVL.

V gene TRBV11-2 combines with J gene TRBJ2-1; D not resolved. CDR3 size: 15 residues. V was pared by 4 bases and J by 1 base, with 11 bases between. CDR1 and CDR2 from the germline V gene are SGHAT and FQNNGV. The CDR3, as DNA: TGTGCCAGCAGCTCCGTTGACTTATCCTACAATGAGCAGTTCTTC. Amino acids: CASSSVDLSYNEQFF.

This clonotype was counted a few times. The rearrangement joins TRBV6-1 to TRBJ2-1, with TRBD2 matching 8 bases. The CDR3 runs to 15 residues. The J segment lost 7 bases and the V segment lost 4 bases, leaving 9 bases of the junction unmatched. CDR1 and CDR2 (germline): MNHNS, SASEGT. The CDR3 DNA is TGTGCCAGCAGTGCCCAGGCGGGAGGTTTAAATGAGCAGTTCTTC. It encodes CASSAQAGGLNEQFF.

The V gene is TRBV6-5, the J gene TRBJ1-2; TRBD1 matches at 7 bases. This CDR3 spans 13 amino acids. After removal of 6 bases from V and 2 bases from J, the junction contained 3 bases not matched to a gene. Germline CDR1 reads MNHEY; CDR2 reads SVGAGI. CDR3 DNA: TGTGCCAGCAGGAGAGGGGGCAACTATGGCTACACCTTC. This sequence encodes CASRRGGNYGYTF.

CDR3 amino acids: CASSKGTGGPYEQYF. Here the CDR3 DNA reads TGTGCCAGCAGCAAGGGGACAGGGGGGCCCTACGAGCAGTACTTC. The chain links TRBV27 to TRBJ2-7, with 11 positions matching TRBD1. The CDR3 is 15 residues long. Losses at the gene ends were 6 bases for V and 2 bases for J; bases not matched to a gene: 6. CDR1 MNHEY and CDR2 SMNVEV come from the germline V gene (reference sequence).

V usage is TRBV30 and J usage is TRBJ1-2, with D perhaps matching TRBD1 (5 bases). V was pared by 1 base and J by 6 bases, with 18 bases between. CDR1 and CDR2 (germline): GTSNPN, SVGIG (reference sequence). The CDR3 totals 15 residues. In nucleotides, the CDR3 is TGTGCCTGGAGTGGGTTCGGCAGGGCGAGTAATGGCTACACCTTC. Its translation: CAWSGFGRASNGYTF.

This clonotype was seen only a few times. The rearrangement links TRBV19 to TRBJ1-2; possibly TRBD1 for D (6 bases). Trimming shortened V by 0 bases and J by 3 bases, and 8 bases separated the two germline ends. The CDR3 loop spans 14 amino acids. The V gene's germline CDR1 is LNHDA and CDR2 SQIVND (reference sequence). CDR3 protein: CASSIEGGDYGYTF. The CDR3 DNA is TGTGCCAGTAGTATAGAAGGGGGAGACTATGGCTACACCTTC.

The chain carries TRBV20-1 and TRBJ1-1, with D uncertain. Germline lookup yields CDR1 DFQATT and CDR2 SNEGSKA (reference sequence). V gave up 8 bases and J gave up 7 bases, with 17 bases separating them. The CDR3 is 12 residues long. The DNA of the CDR3 is TGCAGTCCACGGGGAGGGCCTGGTGAAGCTTTCTTT. Protein sequence: CSPRGGPGEAFF.

As regards this clonotype: One end of the junction is discordant with germline, which a read error may explain. The CDR3 region is CASSSLVVQEAQYF. The CDR3 DNA is TGCGCCAGCAGCTCCTTGGTGGTCCAAGAGGCCCAGTACTTC. The chain joins TRBV5-1 to TRBJ2-5; D is ambiguous. Germline CDR1 reads SGHRS; CDR2 reads YFSETQ. The length of the CDR3 is 14 residues.

V is TRBV7-8 and J is TRBJ1-1; D is unclear. V was shortened by 4 bases and J by 0 bases, with 6 bases between the two germline ends. This CDR3 is 13 amino acids long. Germline values: CDR1 SGHVS, CDR2 FQNEAQ. For the CDR3, the DNA is TGTGCCAGCAGCTCCCAGCTGAACACTGAAGCTTTCTTT. This gives the protein CASSSQLNTEAFF.

The rearrangement links TRBV28 to TRBJ2-1; 11 bases map to TRBD2. The CDR3 is 15 amino acids. CDR1 is MDHEN and CDR2 is SYDVKM in the germline V gene. Losses at the gene ends were 6 bases for V and 10 bases for J; bases not matched to a gene: 11. CDR3 sequence: CASSPLAGALGEQFF. CDR3 in DNA: TGTGCCAGCAGCCCACTAGCGGGAGCGTTGGGGGAGCAGTTCTTC.

The genes are TRBV12-3 or TRBV12-4 and TRBJ1-2; tentative D call: TRBD1 (5 bases). Between the trimmed V and J ends, which lost 6 bases and 7 bases, there was a span of 15 bases. The CDR3 sequence is 13 residues long. The CDR3 region is CASRKDTARGYTF. CDR3 in DNA: TGTGCCAGCAGAAAGGACACCGCGCGTGGCTACACCTTC.

The CDR3 loop reads CASSLRTDTQYF. CDR3 in DNA: TGTGCCAGCAGTCTCCGCACAGATACGCAGTATTTT. The V gene is TRBV12-3 or TRBV12-4, the J gene TRBJ2-3; no clear D gene. The CDR3 consists of 12 residues. Between the trimmed V and J ends, which lost 5 bases and 1 base, there was a span of 4 bases.

The CDR3 DNA sequence: TGCAGCGCCTATTCCCAGGGTTCACAAGAGACCCAGTACTTC. Translating it yields CSAYSQGSQETQYF. The chain has TRBV29-1 and TRBJ2-5; the D gene is possibly TRBD1 (5 bases). The CDR3 has 14 residues. The V gene's germline CDR1 is SQVTM and CDR2 ANQGSEA. The V gene lost 7 bases and the J gene lost 2 bases, with 17 bases spanning the gap.

J is TRBJ1-1 and V is TRBV5-5; D might be TRBD1 (5 bases). Germline V gene data show CDR1 as SGHKS and CDR2 as YYEKEE (reference sequence). V was clipped by 6 bases and J by 6 bases, with 15 bases between them. The CDR3 loop spans 13 amino acids. The CDR3 DNA reads as TGTGCCAGCAACGCGAACGGCAGGGCTGAAGCTTTCTTT. It translates to CASNANGRAEAFF. The full variable domain, its missing parts supplied by reference TRBV5-5 and TRBJ1-1, is DAGVTQSPTHLIKTRGQQVTLRCSPISGHKSVSWYQQVLGQGPQFIFQYYEKEERGRGNFPDRFSARQFPNYSSELNVNALLLGDSALYLCASNANGRAEAFFGQGTRLTVV.

The chain recombines TRBV27 with TRBJ2-5, with D possibly TRBD1 on 6 matching bases. This CDR3 comprises 15 residues. Germline V CDR1 and CDR2: MNHEY, SMNVEV (reference sequence). Trimming shortened V by 4 bases and J by 1 base, and 13 bases separated the two germline ends. The CDR3: CASSSQDRAQETQYF. Here the CDR3 DNA reads TGTGCCAGCAGTTCCCAGGACAGAGCCCAAGAGACCCAGTACTTC.

V is TRBV19 and J is TRBJ2-5, with D possibly being TRBD1 (7 bases). The CDR3 has 12 residues. V was clipped by 5 bases and J by 7 bases, with 11 bases between them. Germline lookup yields CDR1 LNHDA and CDR2 SQIVND (reference sequence). CDR3 loop: CASSAQGGTQYF. The CDR3 bases are TGTGCCAGTAGTGCCCAGGGGGGGACCCAGTACTTC.

This clonotype was observed a few times. This chain links TRBV29-1 with TRBJ2-7; the D call may be TRBD1 or TRBD2 (6 bases each). Germline loops: CDR1 SQVTM, CDR2 ANQGSEA. The CDR3 is 14 residues long. Trimming pared 5 bases from V and 1 base from J, leaving 15 bases between. CDR3 in DNA: TGCAGCGTTCTTCACCGCGGGACATCCTACGAGCAGTACTTC. Translated: CSVLHRGTSYEQYF.

The V call is TRBV29-1, the J call TRBJ1-2; D uncertain. From germline, CDR1 is SQVTM and CDR2 ANQGSEA. Trimming pared 4 bases from V and 6 bases from J, leaving 9 bases between. The CDR3 length is 11 residues. Here the CDR3 reads CSVGASDGYTF. The CDR3 bases are TGCAGCGTTGGGGCTTCAGATGGCTACACCTTC.